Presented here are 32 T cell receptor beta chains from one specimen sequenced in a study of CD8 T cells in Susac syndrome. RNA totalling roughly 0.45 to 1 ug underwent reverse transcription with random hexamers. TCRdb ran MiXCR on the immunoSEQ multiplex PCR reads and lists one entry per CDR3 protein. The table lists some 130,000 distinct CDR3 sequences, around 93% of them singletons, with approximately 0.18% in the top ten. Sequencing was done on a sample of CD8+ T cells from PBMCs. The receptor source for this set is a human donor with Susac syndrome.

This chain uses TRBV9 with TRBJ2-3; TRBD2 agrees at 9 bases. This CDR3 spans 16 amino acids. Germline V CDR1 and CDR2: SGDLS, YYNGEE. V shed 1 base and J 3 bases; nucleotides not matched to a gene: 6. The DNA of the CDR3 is TGTGCCAGCAGCGTACTGGCGGGAGGGATGACAGATACGCAGTATTTT. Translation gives CASSVLAGGMTDTQYF.

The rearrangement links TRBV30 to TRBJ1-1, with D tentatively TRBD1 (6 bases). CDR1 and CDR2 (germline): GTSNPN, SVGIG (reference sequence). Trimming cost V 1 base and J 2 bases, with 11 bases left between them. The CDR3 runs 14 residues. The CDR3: CAWSGGAGNTEAFF. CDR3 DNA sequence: TGTGCCTGGAGTGGGGGGGCCGGAAACACTGAAGCTTTCTTT.

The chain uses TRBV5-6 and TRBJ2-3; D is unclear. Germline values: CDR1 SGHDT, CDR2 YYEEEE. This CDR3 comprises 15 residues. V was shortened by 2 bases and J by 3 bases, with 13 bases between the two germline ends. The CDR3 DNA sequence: TGTGCCAGCAGCTTCGTATCGGGCCAGACAGATACGCAGTATTTT. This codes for CASSFVSGQTDTQYF.

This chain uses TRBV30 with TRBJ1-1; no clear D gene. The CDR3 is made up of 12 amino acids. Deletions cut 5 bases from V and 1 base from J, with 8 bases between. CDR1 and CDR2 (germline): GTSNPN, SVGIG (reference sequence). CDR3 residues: CAWSYGNTEAFF. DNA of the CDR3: TGTGCCTGGTCATACGGGAACACTGAAGCTTTCTTT.

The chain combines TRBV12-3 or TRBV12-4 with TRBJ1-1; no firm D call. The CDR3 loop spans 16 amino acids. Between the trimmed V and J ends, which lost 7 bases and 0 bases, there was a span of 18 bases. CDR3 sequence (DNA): TGTGCCAGCAACCCCCGCGGGCGCAACATGAACACTGAAGCTTTCTTT. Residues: CASNPRGRNMNTEAFF.

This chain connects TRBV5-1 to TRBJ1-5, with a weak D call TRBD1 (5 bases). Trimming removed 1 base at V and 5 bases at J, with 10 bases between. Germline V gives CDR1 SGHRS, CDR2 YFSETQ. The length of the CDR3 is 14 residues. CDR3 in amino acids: CASSLWGPDQPQHF. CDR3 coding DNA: TGCGCCAGCAGCTTGTGGGGACCTGATCAGCCCCAGCATTTT.

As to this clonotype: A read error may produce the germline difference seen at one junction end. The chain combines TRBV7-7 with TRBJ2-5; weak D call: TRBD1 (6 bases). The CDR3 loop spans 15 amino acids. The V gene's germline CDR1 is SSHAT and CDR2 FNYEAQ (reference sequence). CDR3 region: CASSFAGANQETQYF. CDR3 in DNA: TGTGCTAGCAGCTTTGCAGGGGCCAACCAAGAGACCCAGTACTTC. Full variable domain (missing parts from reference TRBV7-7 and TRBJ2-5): GAGVSQSPRYKVTKRGQDVTLRCDPISSHATLYWYQQALGQGPEFLTYFNYEAQPDKSGLPSDRFSAERPEGSISTLTIQRTEQRDSAMYRCASSFAGANQETQYFGPGTRLLVL.

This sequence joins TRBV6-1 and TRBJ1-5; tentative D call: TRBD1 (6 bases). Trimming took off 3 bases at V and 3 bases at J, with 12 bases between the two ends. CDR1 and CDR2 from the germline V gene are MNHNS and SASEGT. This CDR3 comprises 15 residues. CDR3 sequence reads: CASSDWGLINQPQHF. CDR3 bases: TGTGCCAGCAGTGATTGGGGGCTCATCAATCAGCCCCAGCATTTT.

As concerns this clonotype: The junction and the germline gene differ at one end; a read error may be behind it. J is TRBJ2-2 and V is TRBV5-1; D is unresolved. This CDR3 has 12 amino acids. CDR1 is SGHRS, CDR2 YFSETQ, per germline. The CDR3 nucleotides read TGTGCCAGCAGACTTAACACCGGGGAGCTGTTTTTT. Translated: CASRLNTGELFF.

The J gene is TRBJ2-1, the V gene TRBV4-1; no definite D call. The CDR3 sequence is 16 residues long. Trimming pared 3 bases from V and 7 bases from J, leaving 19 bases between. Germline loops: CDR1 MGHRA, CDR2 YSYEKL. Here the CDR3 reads CASSHPWVSMGNEQFF. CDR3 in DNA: TGCGCCAGCAGCCACCCTTGGGTCTCAATGGGGAATGAGCAGTTCTTC.

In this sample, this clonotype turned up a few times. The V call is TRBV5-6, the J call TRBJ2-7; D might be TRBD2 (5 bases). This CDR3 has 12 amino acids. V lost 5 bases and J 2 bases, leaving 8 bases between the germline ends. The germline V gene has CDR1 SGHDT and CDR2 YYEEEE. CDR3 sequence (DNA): TGTGCCAGCAGTCCCGGGGCCTACGAGCAGTACTTC. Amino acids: CASSPGAYEQYF.

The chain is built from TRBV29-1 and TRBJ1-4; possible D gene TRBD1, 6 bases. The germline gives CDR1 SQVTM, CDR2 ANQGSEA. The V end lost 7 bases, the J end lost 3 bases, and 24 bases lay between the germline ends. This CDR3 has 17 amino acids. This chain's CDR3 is CSAAGDPSSLANEKLFF. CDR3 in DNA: TGCAGCGCCGCAGGGGATCCCTCCTCATTAGCTAATGAAAAACTGTTTTTT.

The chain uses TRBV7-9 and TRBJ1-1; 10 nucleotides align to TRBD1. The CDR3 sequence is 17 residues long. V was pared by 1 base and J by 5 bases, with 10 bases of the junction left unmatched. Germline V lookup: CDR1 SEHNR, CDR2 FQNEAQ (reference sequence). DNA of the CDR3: TGTGCCAGCAGCTTAGTGGGGACAGGGGTGGAGGGAACTGAAGCTTTCTTT. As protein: CASSLVGTGVEGTEAFF. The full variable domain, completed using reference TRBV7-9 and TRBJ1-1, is DTGVSQNPRHKITKRGQNVTFRCDPISEHNRLYWYRQTLGQGPEFLTYFQNEAQLEKSRLLSDRFSAERPKGSFSTLEIQRTEQGDSAMYLCASSLVGTGVEGTEAFFGQGTRLTVV.

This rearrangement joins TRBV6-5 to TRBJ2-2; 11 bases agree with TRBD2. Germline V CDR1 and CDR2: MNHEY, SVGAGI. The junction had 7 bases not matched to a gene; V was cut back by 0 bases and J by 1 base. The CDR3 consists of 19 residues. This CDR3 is CASSYSDILAGGNTGELFF. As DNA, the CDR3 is TGTGCCAGCAGTTACTCCGATATCCTAGCGGGAGGGAACACCGGGGAGCTGTTTTTT.

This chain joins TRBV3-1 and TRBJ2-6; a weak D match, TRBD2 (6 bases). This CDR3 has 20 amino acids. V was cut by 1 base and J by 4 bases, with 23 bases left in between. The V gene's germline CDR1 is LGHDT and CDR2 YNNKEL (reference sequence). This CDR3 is CASSQGVAGEVLSGANVLTF. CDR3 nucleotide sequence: TGTGCCAGCAGCCAAGGGGTAGCTGGGGAGGTGTTGTCCGGGGCCAACGTCCTGACTTTC. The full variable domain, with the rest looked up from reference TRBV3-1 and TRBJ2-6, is DTAVSQTPKYLVTQMGNDKSIKCEQNLGHDTMYWYKQDSKKFLKIMFSYNNKELIINETVPNRFSPKSPDKAHLNLHINSLELGDSAVYFCASSQGVAGEVLSGANVLTFGAGSRLTVL.

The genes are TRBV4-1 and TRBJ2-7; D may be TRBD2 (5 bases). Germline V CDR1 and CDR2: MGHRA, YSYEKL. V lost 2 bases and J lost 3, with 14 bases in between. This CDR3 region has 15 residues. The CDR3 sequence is CASSQNREWDYEQYF. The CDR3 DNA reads TGCGCCAGCAGCCAAAACCGGGAATGGGACTACGAGCAGTACTTC.

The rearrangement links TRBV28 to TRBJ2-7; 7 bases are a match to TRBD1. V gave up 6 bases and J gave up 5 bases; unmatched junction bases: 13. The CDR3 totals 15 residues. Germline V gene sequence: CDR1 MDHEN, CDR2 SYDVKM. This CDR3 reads CASRFPRQGNHEQYF. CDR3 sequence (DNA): TGTGCCAGCAGGTTTCCTAGACAGGGTAACCACGAGCAGTACTTC.

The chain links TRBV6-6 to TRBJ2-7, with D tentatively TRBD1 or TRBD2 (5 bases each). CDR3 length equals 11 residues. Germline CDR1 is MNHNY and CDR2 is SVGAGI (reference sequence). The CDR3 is CGAGSSYEQYF. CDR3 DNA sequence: TGTGGGGCAGGGAGTTCCTACGAGCAGTACTTC.

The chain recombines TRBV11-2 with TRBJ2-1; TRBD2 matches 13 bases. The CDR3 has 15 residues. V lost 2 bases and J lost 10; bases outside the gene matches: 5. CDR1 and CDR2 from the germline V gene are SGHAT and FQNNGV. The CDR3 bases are TGTGCCAGCAGCTTAATACTAGCGGGGGGGCGGGAGCAGTTCTTC. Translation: CASSLILAGGREQFF.

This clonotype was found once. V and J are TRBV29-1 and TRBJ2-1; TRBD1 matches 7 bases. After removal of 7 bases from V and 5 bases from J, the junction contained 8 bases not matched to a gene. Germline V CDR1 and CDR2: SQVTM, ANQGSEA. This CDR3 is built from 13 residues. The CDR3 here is CSDSTGSHNEQFF. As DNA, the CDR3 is TGCAGCGACTCGACAGGGTCCCACAATGAGCAGTTCTTC.

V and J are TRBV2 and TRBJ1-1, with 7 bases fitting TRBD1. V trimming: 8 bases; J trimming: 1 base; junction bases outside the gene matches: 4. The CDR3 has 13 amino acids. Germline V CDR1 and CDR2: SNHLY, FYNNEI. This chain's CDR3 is CASSDRRNTEAFF. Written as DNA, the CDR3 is TGTGCCAGCTCGGACAGGAGGAACACTGAAGCTTTCTTT.

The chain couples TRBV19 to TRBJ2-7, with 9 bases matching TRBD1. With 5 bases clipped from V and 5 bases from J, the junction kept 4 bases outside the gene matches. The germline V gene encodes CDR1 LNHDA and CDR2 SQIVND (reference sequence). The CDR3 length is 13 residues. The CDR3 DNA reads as TGTGCCAGTAGTCATGGACAGGGGAACGAGCAGTACTTC. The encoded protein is CASSHGQGNEQYF.

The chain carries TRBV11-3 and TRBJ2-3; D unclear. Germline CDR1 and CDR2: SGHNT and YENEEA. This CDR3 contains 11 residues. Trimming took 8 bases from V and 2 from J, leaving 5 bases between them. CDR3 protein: CASEDTDTQYF. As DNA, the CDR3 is TGTGCCAGCGAAGACACAGATACGCAGTATTTT.

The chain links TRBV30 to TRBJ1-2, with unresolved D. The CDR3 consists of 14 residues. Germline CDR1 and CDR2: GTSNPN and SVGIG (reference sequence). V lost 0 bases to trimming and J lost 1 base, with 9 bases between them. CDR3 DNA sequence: TGTGCCTGGAGTGTTAATCCCCTTAACTATGGCTACACCTTC. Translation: CAWSVNPLNYGYTF.

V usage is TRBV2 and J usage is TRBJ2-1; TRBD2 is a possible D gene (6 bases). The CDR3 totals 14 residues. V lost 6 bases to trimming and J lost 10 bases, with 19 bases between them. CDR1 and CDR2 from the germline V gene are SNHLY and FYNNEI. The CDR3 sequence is CASRAAAGSSEQFF. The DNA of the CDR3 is TGTGCCAGCAGGGCGGCAGCGGGCTCATCGGAGCAGTTCTTC. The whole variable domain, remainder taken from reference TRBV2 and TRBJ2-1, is EPEVTQTPSHQVTQMGQEVILRCVPISNHLYFYWYRQILGQKVEFLVSFYNNEISEKSEIFDDQFSVERPDGSNFTLKIRSTKLEDSAMYFCASRAAAGSSEQFFGPGTRLTVL.

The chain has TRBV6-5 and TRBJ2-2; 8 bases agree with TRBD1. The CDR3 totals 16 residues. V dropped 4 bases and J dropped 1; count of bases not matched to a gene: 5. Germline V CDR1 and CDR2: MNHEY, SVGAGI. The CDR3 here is CASSLTQGGNTGELFF. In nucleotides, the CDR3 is TGTGCCAGCAGTTTGACACAGGGGGGGAACACCGGGGAGCTGTTTTTT.

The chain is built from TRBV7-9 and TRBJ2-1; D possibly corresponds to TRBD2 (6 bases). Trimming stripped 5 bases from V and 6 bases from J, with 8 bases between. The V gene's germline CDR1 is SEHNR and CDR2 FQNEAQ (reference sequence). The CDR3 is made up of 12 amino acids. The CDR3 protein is CASSNGGNEQFF. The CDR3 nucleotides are TGTGCCAGCAGCAACGGGGGCAATGAGCAGTTCTTC.

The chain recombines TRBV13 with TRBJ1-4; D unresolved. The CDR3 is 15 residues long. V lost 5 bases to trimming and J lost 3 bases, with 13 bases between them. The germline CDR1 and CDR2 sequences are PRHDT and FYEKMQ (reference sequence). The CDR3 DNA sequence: TGTGCCAGCAGCCGTTCGGAGGATCCTAATGAAAAACTGTTTTTT. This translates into CASSRSEDPNEKLFF.

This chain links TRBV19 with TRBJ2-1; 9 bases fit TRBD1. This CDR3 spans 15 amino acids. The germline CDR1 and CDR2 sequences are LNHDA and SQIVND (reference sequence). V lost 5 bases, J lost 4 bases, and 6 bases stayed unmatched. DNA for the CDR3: TGTGCCAGTAGTGACAGGGGGTTTTCATACAATGAGCAGTTCTTC. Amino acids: CASSDRGFSYNEQFF.

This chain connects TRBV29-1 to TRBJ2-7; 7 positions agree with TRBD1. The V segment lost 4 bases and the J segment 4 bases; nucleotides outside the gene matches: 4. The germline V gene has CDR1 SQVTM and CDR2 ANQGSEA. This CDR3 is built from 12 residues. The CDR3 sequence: CSVGTGVYEQYF. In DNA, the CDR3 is TGCAGCGTTGGGACAGGTGTTTACGAGCAGTACTTC.

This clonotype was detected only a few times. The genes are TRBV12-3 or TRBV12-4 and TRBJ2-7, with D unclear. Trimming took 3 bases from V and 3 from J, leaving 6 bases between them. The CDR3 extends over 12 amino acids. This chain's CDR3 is CASSFVSYEQYF. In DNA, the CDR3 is TGTGCCAGCAGTTTTGTTAGCTACGAGCAGTACTTC.

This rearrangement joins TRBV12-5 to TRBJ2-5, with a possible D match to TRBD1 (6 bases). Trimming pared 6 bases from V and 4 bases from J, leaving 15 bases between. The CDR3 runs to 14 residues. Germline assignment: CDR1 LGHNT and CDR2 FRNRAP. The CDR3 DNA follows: TGTGCTAGTGGAGATGCCACAGGGCCAGAGACCCAGTACTTC. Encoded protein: CASGDATGPETQYF. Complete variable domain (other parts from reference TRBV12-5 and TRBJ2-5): DARVTQTPRHKVTEMGQEVTMRCQPILGHNTVFWYRQTMMQGLELLAYFRNRAPLDDSGMPKDRFSAEMPDATLATLKIQPSEPRDSAVYFCASGDATGPETQYFGPGTRLLVL.